The 24 T cell receptor beta chains listed next were all sequenced from one sample in a study of blood T cell repertoires in COVID-19. The data were produced by immunoSEQ multiplex PCR, yet TCRdb's version contains in-frame clones alone and is incomplete. The table lists roughly 250,000 clones, 75% to 85% of them singletons. Sequencing input: peripheral blood. These receptors were taken from a human donor in a cohort sampled during active COVID-19.

This rearrangement joins TRBV30 to TRBJ2-3, with 9 nucleotides matching TRBD2. CDR1 GTSNPN and CDR2 SVGIG come from the germline V gene (reference sequence). The trim removed 3 bases at V and 3 bases at J, leaving 1 base unmatched. This CDR3 comprises 13 residues. CDR3 sequence reads: CAWRTSGTDTQYF. In DNA, the CDR3 is TGTGCCTGGAGGACTAGCGGAACAGATACGCAGTATTTT. Complete variable domain (other parts from reference TRBV30 and TRBJ2-3): SQTIHQWPATLVQPVGSPLSLECTVEGTSNPNLYWYRQAAGRGLQLLFYSVGIGQISSEVPQNLSASRPQDRQFILSSKKLLLSDSGFYLCAWRTSGTDTQYFGPGTRLTVL.

The genes are TRBV14 and TRBJ2-3, with D possibly matching TRBD1 (5 bases). CDR1 and CDR2 (germline): SGHDN, FVKESK. The V end lost 4 bases, the J end lost 6 bases, and 11 bases lay between the germline ends. This CDR3 comprises 13 residues. The CDR3 loop reads CASSLIPGDTQYF. In DNA form, the CDR3 reads TGTGCCAGCAGCCTAATACCAGGGGATACGCAGTATTTT.

This clone showed up just a few times. The chain recombines TRBV5-5 with TRBJ2-3, with D possibly being TRBD1 (7 bases). CDR3 length: 15 residues. The germline V and J ends were trimmed by 4 bases and 6 bases, with 18 bases remaining between them. Germline V gene lookup returns CDR1 SGHKS and CDR2 YYEKEE (reference sequence). This CDR3 is CASSRDSAGWDTQYF. The CDR3 DNA is TGTGCCAGCAGCAGGGACAGCGCGGGGTGGGATACGCAGTATTTT. The full variable domain, completed using reference TRBV5-5 and TRBJ2-3, is DAGVTQSPTHLIKTRGQQVTLRCSPISGHKSVSWYQQVLGQGPQFIFQYYEKEERGRGNFPDRFSARQFPNYSSELNVNALLLGDSALYLCASSRDSAGWDTQYFGPGTRLTVL.

The chain employs TRBV9 and TRBJ1-6; D may be TRBD1 (6 bases). The ends were cut back, 3 bases at V and 5 bases at J, with 15 bases in the middle. Germline CDR1 reads SGDLS; CDR2 reads YYNGEE. The CDR3 runs 16 residues. In DNA, the CDR3 is TGTGCCAGCAGCGCCGATACAGGGAAGCATAATTCACCCCTCCACTTT. Its translation is CASSADTGKHNSPLHF.

CDR3 coding DNA: TGCGCCAGCAGCTTGGCGACAGGGTCTTCACCCCTCCACTTT. Protein sequence: CASSLATGSSPLHF. The rearrangement links TRBV5-1 to TRBJ1-6, with 7 bases identical to TRBD1. The V and J ends lost 0 bases and 9 bases, in that order; junction bases with no gene match: 3. The CDR3 runs to 14 residues. Germline CDR1 reads SGHRS; CDR2 reads YFSETQ.

V usage is TRBV18 and J usage is TRBJ2-4, with 12 nucleotides matching TRBD2. The CDR3 runs to 18 residues. Unmatched junction bases numbered 15, after V lost 6 bases and J lost 6 bases. The germline V gene has CDR1 KGHSH and CDR2 LQKENI. The CDR3 DNA follows: TGTGCCAGCTCTCGAGGACTAGCGGGGCCCCTAGGGGGAAACATTCAGTACTTC. This sequence encodes CASSRGLAGPLGGNIQYF.

This rearrangement joins TRBV4-2 to TRBJ1-3; TRBD1 aligns across 7 bases. The CDR3 has 17 residues. The germline gives CDR1 LGHNA, CDR2 YNFKEQ. J lost 0 bases, V lost 0 bases, and 5 bases had no gene match. CDR3 residues: CASSQDKGGASGNTIYF. DNA for the CDR3: TGTGCCAGCAGCCAAGATAAAGGGGGCGCCTCTGGAAACACCATATATTTT.

This chain uses TRBV5-4 with TRBJ2-2; D is undetermined. Germline CDR1 and CDR2: SGHNT and YYREEE (reference sequence). Trimming left V 5 bases short and J 6 bases short, with 11 bases between. The CDR3 length is 13 residues. The CDR3 protein is CASSNYRAGELFF. The CDR3 DNA follows: TGTGCCAGCAGTAACTACCGGGCCGGGGAGCTGTTTTTT.

The chain recombines TRBV5-1 with TRBJ2-5; TRBD2 matches 14 bases. V was pared by 3 bases and J by 6 bases, with 10 bases of the junction left unmatched. The CDR3 runs to 17 residues. CDR1 and CDR2 (germline): SGHRS, YFSETQ. CDR3 nucleotide sequence: TGCGCCAGCAGCTCTAGTAGGGGGACTAGCGGGAGCAAGACCCAGTACTTC. It translates to CASSSSRGTSGSKTQYF.

V usage is TRBV18 and J usage is TRBJ2-7, with D perhaps matching TRBD1 (5 bases). The CDR3 runs 13 residues. The germline CDR1 and CDR2 sequences are KGHSH and LQKENI. Deletions cut 2 bases from V and 2 bases from J, with 7 bases between. CDR3 sequence: CASSPDSTYEQYF. CDR3 nucleotide sequence: TGTGCCAGCTCACCAGACAGCACCTACGAGCAGTACTTC.

The rearrangement links TRBV3-1 (or the pseudogene TRBV3-2) to TRBJ2-4, with 7 bases identical to TRBD2. The germline V gene has CDR1 LGHDT and CDR2 YNNKEL (reference sequence). V dropped 3 bases and J dropped 8; count of bases not matched to a gene: 1. This CDR3 region has 12 residues. The CDR3 region is CASSHRGDIQYF. CDR3 sequence (DNA): TGTGCCAGCAGCCACCGGGGGGACATTCAGTACTTC.

This clone was seen a few times. The CDR3 DNA follows: TGTGCCAGCTCAACTAAGCTGTCTAGCACAGATACGCAGTATTTT. This gives the protein CASSTKLSSTDTQYF. This chain uses TRBV18 with TRBJ2-3; no clear D gene. The germline V and J ends were trimmed by 5 bases and 0 bases, with 12 bases remaining between them. Germline CDR1 reads KGHSH; CDR2 reads LQKENI. CDR3 length: 15 residues.

This chain connects TRBV19 to TRBJ2-7, with D hard to call. This CDR3 is built from 10 residues. Germline loops: CDR1 LNHDA, CDR2 SQIVND (reference sequence). V was cut by 10 bases and J by 6 bases, with 10 bases left in between. Here the CDR3 reads CATPPSEQYF. In DNA form, the CDR3 reads TGTGCCACCCCACCTAGCGAGCAGTACTTC.

V usage is TRBV11-2 and J usage is TRBJ1-3; TRBD1 agrees at 8 bases. Germline CDR1 and CDR2: SGHAT and FQNNGV. This CDR3 has 18 amino acids. The V and J ends lost 4 bases and 0 bases, in that order; junction bases with no gene match: 11. Here the CDR3 reads CASSSRLGQADSGNTIYF. In DNA, the CDR3 is TGTGCCAGCAGCTCCAGACTGGGACAGGCTGACTCTGGAAACACCATATATTTT.

The chain uses TRBV4-1 and TRBJ1-2, with a tentative D call TRBD1 (5 bases). The CDR3 consists of 16 residues. The V gene's germline CDR1 is MGHRA and CDR2 YSYEKL. V was shortened by 4 bases and J by 0 bases, with 15 bases between the two germline ends. CDR3 sequence (DNA): TGCGCCAGCAGCCGATCTCGACAGAGCACTAACTATGGCTACACCTTC. The encoded protein is CASSRSRQSTNYGYTF.

This chain connects TRBV21-1 to TRBJ1-2. TRBV21-1 constitutes a pseudogene. The CDR3 has 14 amino acids. CDR3 residues: CASRGGDDGYGYTF. The CDR3 DNA follows: TGTGCCAGCAGGGGGGGGGACGATGGCTATGGCTACACCTTC.

J is TRBJ1-2 and V is TRBV30; D unclear. The CDR3 totals 10 residues. Trimming shortened V by 4 bases and J by 8 bases, and 8 bases separated the two germline ends. Germline loops: CDR1 GTSNPN, CDR2 SVGIG (reference sequence). CDR3 region: CAWKGGGYTF. The CDR3 coding sequence is TGTGCCTGGAAGGGAGGAGGCTACACCTTC.

The V and J genes are TRBV6-5 and TRBJ2-6; possible D gene TRBD1, 5 bases. CDR1 is MNHEY, CDR2 SVGAGI, per germline. The CDR3 consists of 13 residues. V lost 6 bases and J 4 bases, leaving 7 bases between the germline ends. CDR3 DNA: TGTGCCAGCAGGCGACAGGGGGCCAACGTCCTGACTTTC. Translation gives CASRRQGANVLTF.

This chain links TRBV6-5 with TRBJ1-2, with TRBD1 matching 8 bases. Looked up from germline, CDR1 is MNHEY and CDR2 is SVGAGI. V trimming: 8 bases; J trimming: 2 bases; junction bases outside the gene matches: 7. The CDR3 has 14 amino acids. Here the CDR3 reads CASRQGQLNYGYTF. The CDR3 DNA sequence: TGTGCCAGCCGACAGGGGCAACTAAACTATGGCTACACCTTC.

The chain is built from TRBV20-1 and TRBJ2-1, with D hard to call. CDR1 is DFQATT, CDR2 SNEGSKA, per germline (reference sequence). The CDR3 covers 11 residues. CDR3 sequence (DNA): TGCAGGCCATCCCTAGACAATGAGCAGTTCTTC. This translates into CRPSLDNEQFF.

This sequence joins TRBV30 and TRBJ1-4; no reliable D call. CDR3 size: 12 residues. Germline CDR1 is GTSNPN and CDR2 is SVGIG (reference sequence). V gave up 2 bases and J gave up 5 bases, with 6 bases separating them. In DNA form, the CDR3 reads TGTGCCTGGAGTAGAGTGAATGAAAAACTGTTTTTT. Translated, it gives CAWSRVNEKLFF. Based on the CDR3 plus reference TRBV30 and TRBJ1-4, the full variable domain is SQTIHQWPATLVQPVGSPLSLECTVEGTSNPNLYWYRQAAGRGLQLLFYSVGIGQISSEVPQNLSASRPQDRQFILSSKKLLLSDSGFYLCAWSRVNEKLFFGSGTQLSVL.

The V gene is TRBV3-1 (or the pseudogene TRBV3-2), the J gene TRBJ2-2; 14 bases are shared with TRBD2. Germline V lookup: CDR1 LGHDT, CDR2 YNNKEL (reference sequence). CDR3 length equals 17 residues. V lost 1 base and J lost 10; bases outside the gene matches: 8. In DNA form, the CDR3 reads TGTGCCAGCAGCCAAGTTACGAGACTAGCGGGAGGGGAGGAGCTGTTTTTT. Its translation: CASSQVTRLAGGEELFF.

The chain has TRBV6-5 and TRBJ1-1, with 9 positions matching TRBD1. The CDR3 runs 14 residues. The trim removed 7 bases at V and 5 bases at J, leaving 8 bases unmatched. CDR1 is MNHEY, CDR2 SVGAGI, per germline. This CDR3 reads CASTSGQGRTEAFF. In DNA form, the CDR3 reads TGTGCCAGCACCTCCGGACAGGGGAGAACTGAAGCTTTCTTT.

The chain is built from TRBV6-6 and TRBJ1-5; TRBD1 matches 7 bases. CDR1 and CDR2 (germline): MNHNY, SVGAGI (reference sequence). V shed 4 bases, J shed 3 bases, and the junction held 3 bases outside the gene matches. The CDR3 is 14 amino acids. CDR3 DNA: TGTGCCAGCAGTTTGGGACAGTCCAATCAGCCCCAGCATTTT. Protein: CASSLGQSNQPQHF.